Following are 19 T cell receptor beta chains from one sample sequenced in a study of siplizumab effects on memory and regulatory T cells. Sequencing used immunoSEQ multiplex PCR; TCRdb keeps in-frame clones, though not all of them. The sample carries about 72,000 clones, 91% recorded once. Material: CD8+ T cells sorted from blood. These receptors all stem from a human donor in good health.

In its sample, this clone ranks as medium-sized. CDR3 coding DNA: TGTGCCAGCAGCCAACGTTGGGCTTTCAGCGGCTACACCTTC. Residues: CASSQRWAFSGYTF. The chain recombines TRBV16 with TRBJ1-2, with D unresolved. The germline gives CDR1 KGHSY, CDR2 FQNENV. This CDR3 has 14 residues. Trimming pared 2 bases from V and 8 bases from J, leaving 15 bases between.

This chain's CDR3 is CASSATGTASYEQYF. Written as DNA, the CDR3 is TGTGCCAGCAGCGCAACCGGGACAGCCTCCTACGAGCAGTACTTC. This chain connects TRBV5-4 to TRBJ2-7, with 7 bases aligning to TRBD1. The trim removed 4 bases at V and 0 bases at J, leaving 7 bases unmatched. The CDR3 is 15 amino acids. CDR1 and CDR2 from the germline V gene are SGHNT and YYREEE (reference sequence).

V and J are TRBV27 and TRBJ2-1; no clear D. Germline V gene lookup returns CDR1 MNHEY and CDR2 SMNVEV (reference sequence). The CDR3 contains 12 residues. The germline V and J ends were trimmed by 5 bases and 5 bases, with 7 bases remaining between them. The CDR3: CASSPSHNEQFF. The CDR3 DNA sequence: TGTGCCAGCAGTCCCTCGCACAATGAGCAGTTCTTC.

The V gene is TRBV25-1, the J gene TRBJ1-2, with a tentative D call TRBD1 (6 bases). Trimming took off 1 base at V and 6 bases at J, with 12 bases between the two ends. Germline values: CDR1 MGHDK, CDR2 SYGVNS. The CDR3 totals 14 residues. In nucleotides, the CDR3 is TGTGCCAGCAGTGAATTACGGACAGCTGATGGCTACACCTTC. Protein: CASSELRTADGYTF.

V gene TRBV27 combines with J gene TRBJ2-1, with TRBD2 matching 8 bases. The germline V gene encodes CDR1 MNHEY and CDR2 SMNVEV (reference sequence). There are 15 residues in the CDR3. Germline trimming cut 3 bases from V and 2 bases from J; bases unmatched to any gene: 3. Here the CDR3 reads CASSLVREAYNEQFF. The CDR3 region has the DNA TGTGCCAGCAGTTTGGTGCGGGAGGCCTACAATGAGCAGTTCTTC.

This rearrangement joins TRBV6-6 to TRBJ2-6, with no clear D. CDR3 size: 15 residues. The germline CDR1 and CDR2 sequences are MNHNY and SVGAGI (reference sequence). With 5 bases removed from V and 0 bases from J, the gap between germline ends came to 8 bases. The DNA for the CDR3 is TGTGCCAGCAGTATGGGAAGCTCTGGGGCCAACGTCCTGACTTTC. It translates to CASSMGSSGANVLTF.

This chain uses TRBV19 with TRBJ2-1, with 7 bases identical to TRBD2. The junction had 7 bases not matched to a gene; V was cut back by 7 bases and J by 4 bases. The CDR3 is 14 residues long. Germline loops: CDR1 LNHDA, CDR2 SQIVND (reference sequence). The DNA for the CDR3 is TGTGCCAGTAAATGGAGCGGGGATTACAATGAGCAGTTCTTC. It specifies CASKWSGDYNEQFF.

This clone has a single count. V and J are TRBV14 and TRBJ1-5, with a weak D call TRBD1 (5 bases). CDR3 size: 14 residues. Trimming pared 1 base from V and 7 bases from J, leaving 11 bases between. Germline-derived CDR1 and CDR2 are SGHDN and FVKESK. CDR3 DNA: TGTGCCAGCAGCCAAGGTCAGGGATGCCAGCCCCAGCATTTT. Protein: CASSQGQGCQPQHF.

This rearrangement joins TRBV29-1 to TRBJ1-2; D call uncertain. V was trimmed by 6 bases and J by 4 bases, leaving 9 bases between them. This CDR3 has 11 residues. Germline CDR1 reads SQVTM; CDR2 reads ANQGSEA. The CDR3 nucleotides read TGCAGCGTCCAGGAAGGCTATGGCTACACCTTC. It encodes CSVQEGYGYTF.

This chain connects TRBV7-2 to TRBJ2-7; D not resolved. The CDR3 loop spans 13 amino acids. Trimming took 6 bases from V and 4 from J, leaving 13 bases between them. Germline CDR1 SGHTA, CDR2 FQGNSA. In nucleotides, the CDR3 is TGTGCCAGCAGGCCTCTTCTGGGGTACGAGCAGTACTTC. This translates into CASRPLLGYEQYF.

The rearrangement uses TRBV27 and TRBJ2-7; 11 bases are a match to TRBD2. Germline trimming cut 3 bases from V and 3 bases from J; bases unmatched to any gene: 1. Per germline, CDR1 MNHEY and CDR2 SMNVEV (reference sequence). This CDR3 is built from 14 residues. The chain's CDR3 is CASSLTSGDYEQYF. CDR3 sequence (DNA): TGTGCCAGCAGTTTGACTAGCGGGGACTACGAGCAGTACTTC.

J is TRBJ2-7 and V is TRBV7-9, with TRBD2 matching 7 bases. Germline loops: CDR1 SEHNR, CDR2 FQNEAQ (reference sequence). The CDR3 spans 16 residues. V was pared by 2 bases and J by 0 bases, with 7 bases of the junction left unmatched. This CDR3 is CASSLPRGGSSYEQYF. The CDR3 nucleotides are TGTGCCAGCAGCTTACCCCGGGGCGGGAGCTCCTACGAGCAGTACTTC.

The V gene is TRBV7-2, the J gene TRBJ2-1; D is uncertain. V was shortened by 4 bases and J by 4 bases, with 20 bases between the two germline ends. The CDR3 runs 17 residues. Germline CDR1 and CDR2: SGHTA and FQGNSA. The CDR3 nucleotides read TGTGCCAGCAGCTCCTCCCGCGGTGGAGACCTATACAATGAGCAGTTCTTC. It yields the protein CASSSSRGGDLYNEQFF. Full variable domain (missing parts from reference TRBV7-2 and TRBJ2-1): GAGVSQSPSNKVTEKGKDVELRCDPISGHTALYWYRQSLGQGLEFLIYFQGNSAPDKSGLPSDRFSAERTGGSVSTLTIQRTQQEDSAVYLCASSSSRGGDLYNEQFFGPGTRLTVL.

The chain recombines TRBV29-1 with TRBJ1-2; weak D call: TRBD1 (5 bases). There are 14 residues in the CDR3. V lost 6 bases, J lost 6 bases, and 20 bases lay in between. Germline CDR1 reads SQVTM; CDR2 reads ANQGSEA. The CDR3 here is CSVENKGRLNGYTF. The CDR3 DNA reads TGCAGCGTCGAGAACAAGGGGCGCCTAAATGGCTACACCTTC.

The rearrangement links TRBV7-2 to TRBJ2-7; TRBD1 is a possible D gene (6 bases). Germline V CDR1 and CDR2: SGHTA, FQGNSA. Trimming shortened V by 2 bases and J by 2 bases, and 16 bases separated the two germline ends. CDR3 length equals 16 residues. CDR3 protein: CASSLKGGQLAYEQYF. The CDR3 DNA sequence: TGTGCCAGCAGCTTAAAGGGCGGACAGCTGGCCTACGAGCAGTACTTC.

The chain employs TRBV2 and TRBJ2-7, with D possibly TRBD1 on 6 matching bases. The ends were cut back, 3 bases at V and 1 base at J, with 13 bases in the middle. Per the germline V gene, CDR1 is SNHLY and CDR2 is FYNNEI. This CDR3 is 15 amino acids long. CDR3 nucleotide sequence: TGTGCCAGCAGTGATACAGGGTATGCGTCCTACGAGCAGTACTTC. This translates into CASSDTGYASYEQYF.

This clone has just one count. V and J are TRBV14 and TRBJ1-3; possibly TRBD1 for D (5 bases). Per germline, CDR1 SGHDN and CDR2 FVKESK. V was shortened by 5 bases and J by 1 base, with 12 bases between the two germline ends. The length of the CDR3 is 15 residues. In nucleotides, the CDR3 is TGTGCCAGCAGCGAAGGGGAATCATCTGGAAACACCATATATTTT. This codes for CASSEGESSGNTIYF.

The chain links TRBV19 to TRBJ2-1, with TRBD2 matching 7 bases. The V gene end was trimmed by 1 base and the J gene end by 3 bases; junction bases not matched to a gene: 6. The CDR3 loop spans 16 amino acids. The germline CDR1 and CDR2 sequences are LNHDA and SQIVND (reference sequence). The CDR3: CASSIASGMVYNEQFF. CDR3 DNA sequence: TGTGCCAGTAGTATAGCGAGCGGGATGGTCTACAATGAGCAGTTCTTC.

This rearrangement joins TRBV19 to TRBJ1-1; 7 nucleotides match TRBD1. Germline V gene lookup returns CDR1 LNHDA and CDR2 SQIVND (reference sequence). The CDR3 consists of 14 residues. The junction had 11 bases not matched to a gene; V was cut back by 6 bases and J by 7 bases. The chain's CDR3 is CASRSEGASIEAFF. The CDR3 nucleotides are TGTGCCAGTAGGAGCGAGGGGGCTTCGATTGAAGCTTTCTTT. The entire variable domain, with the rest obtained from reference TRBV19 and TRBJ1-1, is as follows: DGGITQSPKYLFRKEGQNVTLSCEQNLNHDAMYWYRQDPGQGLRLIYYSQIVNDFQKGDIAEGYSVSREKKESFPLTVTSAQKNPTAFYLCASRSEGASIEAFFGQGTRLTVV.